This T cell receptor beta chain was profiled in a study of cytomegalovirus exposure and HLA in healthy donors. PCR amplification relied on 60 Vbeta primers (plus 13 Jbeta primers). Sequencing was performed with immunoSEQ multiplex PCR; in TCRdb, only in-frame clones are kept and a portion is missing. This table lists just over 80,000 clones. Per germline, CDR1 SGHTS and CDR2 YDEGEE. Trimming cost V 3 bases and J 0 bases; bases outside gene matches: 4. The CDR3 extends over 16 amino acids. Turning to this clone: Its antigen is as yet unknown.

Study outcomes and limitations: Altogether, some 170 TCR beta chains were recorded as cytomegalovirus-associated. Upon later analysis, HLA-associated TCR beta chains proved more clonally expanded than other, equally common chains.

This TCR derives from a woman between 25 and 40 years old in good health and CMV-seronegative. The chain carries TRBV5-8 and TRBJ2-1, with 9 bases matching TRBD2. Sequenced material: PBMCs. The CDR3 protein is CASSWWTSVSYNEQFF. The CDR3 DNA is TGTGCCAGCAGCTGGTGGACTAGCGTCTCCTACAATGAGCAGTTCTTC.